This entry is about one TCR beta chain. Its antigen remains unidentified. These data originate in a study of cytomegalovirus exposure and HLA in healthy donors. Study at large: HLA-typed donors contributed some 85 million unique TCRs, which were held in an early data release.

PCR employed 60 Vbeta and 13 Jbeta primers. Data came from immunoSEQ multiplex PCR; TCRdb stores just in-frame clones and leaves some out. The table has 140,000 to 150,000 clones, approximately 79% seen once. Findings and caveats of the study: An apparent linkage of common viral pathogens to several of the most significant clusters emerged in a later analysis.

The V gene's germline CDR1 is GTSNPN and CDR2 SVGIG (reference sequence). The trim removed 3 bases at V and 8 bases at J, leaving 9 bases unmatched. The CDR3 consists of 13 residues. The rearrangement joins TRBV30 to TRBJ1-2, with 7 bases identical to TRBD1. The sequenced sample consisted of PBMCs. This clonotype was sampled from a woman in her twenties or thirties in good health and CMV-seronegative. The CDR3 here is CAWSVGGQGGYTF. The CDR3 bases are TGTGCCTGGAGCGTAGGGGGCCAGGGGGGCTACACCTTC.